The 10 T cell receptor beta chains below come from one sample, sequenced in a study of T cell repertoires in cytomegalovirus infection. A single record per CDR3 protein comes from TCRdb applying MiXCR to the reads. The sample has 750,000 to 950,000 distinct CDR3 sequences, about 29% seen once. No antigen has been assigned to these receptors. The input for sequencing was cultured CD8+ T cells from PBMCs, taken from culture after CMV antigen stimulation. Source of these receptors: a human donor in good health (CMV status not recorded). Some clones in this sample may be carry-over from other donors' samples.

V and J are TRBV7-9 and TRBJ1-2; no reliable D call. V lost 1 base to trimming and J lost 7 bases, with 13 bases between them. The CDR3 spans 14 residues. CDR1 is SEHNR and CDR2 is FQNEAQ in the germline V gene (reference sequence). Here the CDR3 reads CASSLGGDSGGYTF. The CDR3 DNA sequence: TGTGCCAGCAGCTTAGGCGGCGATAGTGGTGGCTACACCTTC.

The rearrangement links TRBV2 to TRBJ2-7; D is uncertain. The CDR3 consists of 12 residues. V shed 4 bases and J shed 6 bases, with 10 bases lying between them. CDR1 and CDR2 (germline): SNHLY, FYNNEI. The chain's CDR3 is CASSVHSSEQYV. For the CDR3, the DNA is TGTGCCAGCAGTGTCCACAGCAGCGAGCAGTACGTC.

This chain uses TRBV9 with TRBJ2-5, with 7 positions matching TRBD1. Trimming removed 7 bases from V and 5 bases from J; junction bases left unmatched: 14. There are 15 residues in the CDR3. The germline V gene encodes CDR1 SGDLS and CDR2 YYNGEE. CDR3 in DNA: TGTGCCAGCTCGGCAGGGGGTTCAGGAAGGGAGACCCAGTACTTC. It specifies CASSAGGSGRETQYF.

CDR3 residues: CASSLRRTANTGELFF. In DNA form, the CDR3 reads TGTGCCAGCAGTTTAAGGAGGACTGCGAACACCGGGGAGCTGTTTTTT. The rearrangement uses TRBV27 and TRBJ2-2, with a tentative D call TRBD2 (5 bases). CDR1 MNHEY and CDR2 SMNVEV come from the germline V gene (reference sequence). V was shortened by 2 bases and J by 0 bases, with 10 bases between the two germline ends. The CDR3 has 16 amino acids.

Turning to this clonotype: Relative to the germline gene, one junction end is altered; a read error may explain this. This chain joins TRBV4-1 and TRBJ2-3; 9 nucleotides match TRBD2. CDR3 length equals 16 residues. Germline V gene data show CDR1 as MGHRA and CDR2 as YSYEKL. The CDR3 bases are TGCGCCAGCAGCCTCCGACTAGCGGAGAACACAGATACACAGTATTTT. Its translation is CASSLRLAENTDTQYF.

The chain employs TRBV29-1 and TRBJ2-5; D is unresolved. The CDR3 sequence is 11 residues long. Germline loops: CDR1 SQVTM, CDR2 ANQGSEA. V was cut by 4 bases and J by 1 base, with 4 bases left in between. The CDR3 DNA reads TGCAGCGTTGGGGGCCAAGAGACCCAGTACTTC. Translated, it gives CSVGGQETQYF.

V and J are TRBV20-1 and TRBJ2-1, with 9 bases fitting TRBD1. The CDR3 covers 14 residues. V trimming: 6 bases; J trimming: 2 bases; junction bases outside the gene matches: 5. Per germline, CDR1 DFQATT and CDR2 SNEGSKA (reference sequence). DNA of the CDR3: TGCAGTGCCCAGACAGGGGGGACCTACAATGAGCAGTTCTTC. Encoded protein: CSAQTGGTYNEQFF.

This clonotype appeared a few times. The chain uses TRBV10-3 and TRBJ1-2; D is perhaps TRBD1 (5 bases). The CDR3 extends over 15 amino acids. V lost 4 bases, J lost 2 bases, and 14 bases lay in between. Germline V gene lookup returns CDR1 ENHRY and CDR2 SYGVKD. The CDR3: CAISGWTRDNYGYTF. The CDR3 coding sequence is TGTGCCATCAGTGGGTGGACCCGGGACAACTATGGCTACACCTTC.

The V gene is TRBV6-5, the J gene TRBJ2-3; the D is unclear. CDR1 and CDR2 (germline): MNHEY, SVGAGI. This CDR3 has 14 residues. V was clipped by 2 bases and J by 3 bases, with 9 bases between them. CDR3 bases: TGTGCCAGCAGTTACACGCTGAGGACAGATACGCAGTATTTT. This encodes CASSYTLRTDTQYF.

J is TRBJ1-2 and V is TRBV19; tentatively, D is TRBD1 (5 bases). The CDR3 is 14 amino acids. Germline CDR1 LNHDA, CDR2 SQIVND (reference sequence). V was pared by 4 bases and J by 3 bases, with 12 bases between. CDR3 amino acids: CASSNGAIDYGYTF. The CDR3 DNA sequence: TGTGCCAGTAGTAACGGGGCCATCGACTATGGCTACACCTTC.